The 18 T cell receptor beta chains below were found in one sample sequenced in a study of blood T cell repertoires in COVID-19. Data came from immunoSEQ multiplex PCR; TCRdb stores just in-frame clones and leaves some out. Among approximately 100,000 clones, just under 85% were seen once, and the ten largest hold roughly 10%. Input material: peripheral blood. The receptors originated from a man in his sixties or seventies with acute or convalescent COVID-19.

The V call is TRBV15, the J call TRBJ1-1; possible D gene TRBD1, 5 bases. This CDR3 spans 14 amino acids. Deletions cut 3 bases from V and 5 bases from J, with 13 bases between. Germline assignment: CDR1 LNHNV and CDR2 YYDKDF (reference sequence). In DNA, the CDR3 is TGTGCCACCAGCAGGGGTCAGGGAGGTACTGAAGCTTTCTTT. It translates to CATSRGQGGTEAFF. Looking up the rest from reference TRBV15 and TRBJ1-1 gives the full variable domain: DAMVIQNPRYQVTQFGKPVTLSCSQTLNHNVMYWYQQKSSQAPKLLFHYYDKDFNNEADTPDNFQSRRPNTSFCFLDIRSPGLGDTAMYLCATSRGQGGTEAFFGQGTRLTVV.

CDR3 sequence reads: CASSQSVSGNTIYF. As DNA, the CDR3 is TGTGCCAGCAGCCAATCGGTCTCTGGAAACACCATATATTTT. The chain uses TRBV3-1 (or the pseudogene TRBV3-2) and TRBJ1-3; no clear D. V lost 2 bases to trimming and J lost 0 bases, with 5 bases between them. Germline CDR1 reads LGHDT; CDR2 reads YNNKEL (reference sequence). The CDR3 covers 14 residues.

The gene calls are TRBV7-3 and TRBJ2-5, with 10 bases fitting TRBD2. There are 20 residues in the CDR3. Germline lookup yields CDR1 SGHTA and CDR2 FQGTGA. After removal of 0 bases from V and 2 bases from J, the junction contained 15 bases not matched to a gene. Here the CDR3 reads CASSLTSGGRSSVSQETQYF. In DNA, the CDR3 is TGTGCCAGCAGCTTAACTAGCGGGGGGAGAAGTTCCGTGTCTCAAGAGACCCAGTACTTC.

This chain uses TRBV3-1 (or the pseudogene TRBV3-2) with TRBJ2-3; D is uncertain. Trimming cost V 0 bases and J 3 bases, with 7 bases left between them. This CDR3 spans 14 amino acids. Germline V lookup: CDR1 LGHDT, CDR2 YNNKEL (reference sequence). The CDR3 DNA sequence: TGTGCCAGCAGCCAAGATCCGTTTACAGATACGCAGTATTTT. Translated: CASSQDPFTDTQYF.

The V and J genes are TRBV29-1 and TRBJ1-2; D call uncertain. Trimming took off 3 bases at V and 4 bases at J, with 9 bases between the two ends. The CDR3 covers 12 residues. In germline, CDR1 is SQVTM, CDR2 ANQGSEA. In DNA form, the CDR3 reads TGCAGCGTTGAGAGGCGTAGCTATGGCTACACCTTC. Residues: CSVERRSYGYTF.

This clone is judged large. V and J are TRBV28 and TRBJ1-4, with a possible D match to TRBD1 (6 bases). The CDR3 sequence is 15 residues long. The V gene lost 5 bases and the J gene lost 6 bases, with 16 bases spanning the gap. Germline values: CDR1 MDHEN, CDR2 SYDVKM. CDR3 amino acids: CASSPVKTGYEKLFF. The DNA of the CDR3 is TGTGCCAGCAGTCCAGTCAAGACAGGATATGAAAAACTGTTTTTT.

The chain uses TRBV9 and TRBJ2-6; TRBD2 might be the D (7 bases). CDR1 is SGDLS and CDR2 is YYNGEE in the germline V gene. Deletions cut 4 bases from V and 0 bases from J, with 17 bases between. The CDR3 runs 18 residues. CDR3 in amino acids: CASSPGGLFASGANVLTF. The CDR3 nucleotides are TGTGCCAGCAGCCCGGGGGGCCTATTTGCCTCTGGGGCCAACGTCCTGACTTTC.

The chain carries TRBV2 and TRBJ2-5; 8 bases are a match to TRBD2. Germline-derived CDR1 and CDR2 are SNHLY and FYNNEI. J gave up 1 base and V 2 bases, and 9 bases lay outside the gene matches. This CDR3 comprises 17 residues. CDR3 bases: TGTGCCAGCAGTGAAAGTAGTGGCAGCGGGAGCCAAGAGACCCAGTACTTC. It yields the protein CASSESSGSGSQETQYF.

The chain uses TRBV30 and TRBJ1-2, with D perhaps TRBD1 (5 bases). The CDR3 is made up of 15 amino acids. V lost 3 bases and J lost 13, with 27 bases in between. Germline CDR1 reads GTSNPN; CDR2 reads SVGIG (reference sequence). CDR3 in amino acids: CAWSGGRAGLSRSTF. The CDR3 DNA reads TGTGCCTGGAGCGGGGGACGGGCAGGGTTGTCGCGTTCCACCTTC.

The V and J genes are TRBV11-2 and TRBJ2-1, with 14 bases that match TRBD2. The CDR3 totals 15 residues. V shed 6 bases and J 8 bases; nucleotides not matched to a gene: 6. Looked up from germline, CDR1 is SGHAT and CDR2 is FQNNGV. The CDR3 protein is CASSPTSGGVDEQFF. The CDR3 DNA reads as TGTGCCAGCAGTCCGACTAGCGGGGGGGTGGATGAGCAGTTCTTC.

This rearrangement joins TRBV10-3 to TRBJ2-7; D may be TRBD1 (6 bases). Trimming shortened V by 3 bases and J by 5 bases, and 11 bases separated the two germline ends. The CDR3 totals 13 residues. Germline V gene lookup returns CDR1 ENHRY and CDR2 SYGVKD. CDR3 sequence reads: CAISEGGLNEQYF. As DNA, the CDR3 is TGTGCCATCAGTGAAGGGGGTCTCAACGAGCAGTACTTC.

The V call is TRBV6-5, the J call TRBJ1-5, with D maybe TRBD1 (5 bases). The germline V gene has CDR1 MNHEY and CDR2 SVGAGI. The CDR3 consists of 14 residues. The V and J ends lost 6 bases and 6 bases respectively, with 15 bases between them. The CDR3 DNA is TGTGCCAGCAGCCCAGGACAAAAAGGTCAGCCCCAGCATTTT. The encoded protein is CASSPGQKGQPQHF.

The chain employs TRBV5-4 and TRBJ1-4, with 7 bases lining up with TRBD1. Germline CDR1 reads SGHNT; CDR2 reads YYREEE (reference sequence). V lost 3 bases, J lost 4 bases, and 3 bases stayed unmatched. This CDR3 contains 14 residues. The CDR3 is CASSWDSHNEKLFF. DNA of the CDR3: TGTGCCAGCAGCTGGGACAGTCATAATGAAAAACTGTTTTTT.

The sample holds one count of this clone. The genes are TRBV3-1 (or the pseudogene TRBV3-2) and TRBJ1-1; 10 bases match TRBD1. Germline assignment: CDR1 LGHDT and CDR2 YNNKEL (reference sequence). V shed 5 bases and J 0 bases; nucleotides not matched to a gene: 9. This CDR3 region has 17 residues. CDR3: CASSTRDRGTVNTEAFF. Here the CDR3 DNA reads TGTGCCAGCAGCACCCGGGACAGGGGAACGGTGAACACTGAAGCTTTCTTT.

The chain recombines TRBV5-4 with TRBJ2-7; D perhaps matches TRBD2 (6 bases). CDR1 is SGHNT and CDR2 is YYREEE in the germline V gene (reference sequence). This CDR3 region has 15 residues. The V and J ends lost 2 bases and 2 bases respectively, with 14 bases between them. DNA of the CDR3: TGTGCCAGCAGCTTAGGGGACTCCCGCGCCTACGAGCAGTACTTC. Translation: CASSLGDSRAYEQYF.

This chain links TRBV24-1 with TRBJ2-1, with 10 positions matching TRBD1. Per germline, CDR1 KGHDR and CDR2 SFDVKD. This CDR3 spans 14 amino acids. V lost 7 bases and J lost 7; bases outside the gene matches: 6. The CDR3 coding sequence is TGTGCCACCAGGGGGACAGGGGTACAAAATGAGCAGTTCTTC. It specifies CATRGTGVQNEQFF.

The CDR3 spells CSVEEQVLTFF. As DNA, the CDR3 is TGCAGCGTTGAAGAACAGGTCTTGACTTTCTTT. The V and J genes are TRBV29-1 and TRBJ1-1; D perhaps matches TRBD1 (5 bases). Trimming removed 0 bases at V and 12 bases at J, with 11 bases between. Germline V gene lookup returns CDR1 SQVTM and CDR2 ANQGSEA. This CDR3 spans 11 amino acids. The complete variable domain, with remaining parts taken from reference TRBV29-1 and TRBJ1-1, reads SAVISQKPSRDICQRGTSLTIQCQVDSQVTMMFWYRQQPGQSLTLIATANQGSEATYESGFVIDKFPISRPNLTFSTLTVSNMSPEDSSIYLCSVEEQVLTFFGQGTRLTVV.

The V and J genes are TRBV18 and TRBJ1-6, with TRBD1 identical over 8 bases. V gave up 4 bases and J gave up 5 bases; unmatched junction bases: 1. This CDR3 contains 14 residues. Per germline, CDR1 KGHSH and CDR2 LQKENI. CDR3 in amino acids: CASSQDRDNSPLHF. CDR3 nucleotide sequence: TGTGCCAGCTCACAGGACAGGGATAATTCACCCCTCCACTTT.